This T cell receptor (beta chain) was sequenced for a study of blood T cell repertoires in COVID-19. The protocol was immunoSEQ multiplex PCR, while the TCRdb copy is restricted to in-frame clones and leaves out a portion. The table has roughly 160,000 clones, 88% seen once; the top ten hold roughly 1.9%. The CDR3 runs 12 residues. CDR1 DFQATT and CDR2 SNEGSKA come from the germline V gene (reference sequence). Between the trimmed V and J ends, which lost 3 bases and 7 bases, there was a span of 12 bases. The clonotype comes from a man aged 50 to 60 who had recovered from COVID-19. The sample consisted of peripheral blood. The V gene is TRBV20-1, the J gene TRBJ2-5, with D possibly TRBD2 on 5 matching bases. CDR3 DNA: TGCAGTGCTAGTGAGGGCAGTGGGACCCAGTACTTC. Encoded protein: CSASEGSGTQYF.